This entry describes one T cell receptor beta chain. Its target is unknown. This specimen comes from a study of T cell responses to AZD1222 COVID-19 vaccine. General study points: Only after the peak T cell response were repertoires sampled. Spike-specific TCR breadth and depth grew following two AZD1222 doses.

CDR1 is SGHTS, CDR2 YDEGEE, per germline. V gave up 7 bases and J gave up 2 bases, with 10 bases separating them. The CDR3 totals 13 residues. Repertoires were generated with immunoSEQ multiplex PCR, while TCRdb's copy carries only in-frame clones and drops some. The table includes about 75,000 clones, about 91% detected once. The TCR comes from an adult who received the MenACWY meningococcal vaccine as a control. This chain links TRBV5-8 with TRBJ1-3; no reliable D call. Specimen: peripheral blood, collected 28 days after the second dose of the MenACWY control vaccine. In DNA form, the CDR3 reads TGTGCCAGCCCCCGGGAGACTGGAAACACCATATATTTT. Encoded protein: CASPRETGNTIYF.